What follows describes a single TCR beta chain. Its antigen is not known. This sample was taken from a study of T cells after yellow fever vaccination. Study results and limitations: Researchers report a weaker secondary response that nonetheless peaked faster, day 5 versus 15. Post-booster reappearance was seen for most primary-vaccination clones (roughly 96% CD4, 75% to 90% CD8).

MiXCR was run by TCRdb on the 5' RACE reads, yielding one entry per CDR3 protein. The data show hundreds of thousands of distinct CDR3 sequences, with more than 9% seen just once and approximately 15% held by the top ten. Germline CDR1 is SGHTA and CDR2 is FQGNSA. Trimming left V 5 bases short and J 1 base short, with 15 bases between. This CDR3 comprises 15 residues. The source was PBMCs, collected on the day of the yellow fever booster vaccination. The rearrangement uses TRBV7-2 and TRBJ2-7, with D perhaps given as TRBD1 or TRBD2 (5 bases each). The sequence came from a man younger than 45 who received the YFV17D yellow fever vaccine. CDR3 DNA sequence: TGTGCCAGCAGCCGCGAGGGGCTTTCGTCCTACGAGCAGTACTTC. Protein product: CASSREGLSSYEQYF. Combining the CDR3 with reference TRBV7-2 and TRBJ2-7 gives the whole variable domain GAGVSQSPSNKVTEKGKDVELRCDPISGHTALYWYRQSLGQGLEFLIYFQGNSAPDKSGLPSDRFSAERTGGSVSTLTIQRTQQEDSAVYLCASSREGLSSYEQYFGPGTRLTVT.